The sequence of this T cell receptor beta chain was determined in a study of shared T cell receptors in the human thymus. V was shortened by 2 bases and J by 9 bases, with 10 bases between the two germline ends. The CDR3 has 12 amino acids. Germline CDR1 is SGDLS and CDR2 is YYNGEE. The assay was immunoSEQ multiplex PCR, and TCRdb's table has in-frame clones only and misses some. The sample yields some 760,000 clones, 80% to 90% seen once. This sample was shared with a second study, whose subject was human thymus T cells. That work contributes: Donors were healthy Finnish infants having corrective surgery for congenital heart defects. Resections were taken during corrective heart surgery, and the thymus tissue came from these.

The source of this sequence is a girl in the first two years of life with a congenital heart defect. The V and J genes are TRBV9 and TRBJ2-3; D may be TRBD2 (5 bases). Sequencing used thymocytes. The CDR3 coding sequence is TGTGCCAGCAGCGTGGGAGTTGCGACGCAGTATTTT. It yields the protein CASSVGVATQYF.